The T cell receptor beta chain described here comes from a study of cytomegalovirus exposure and HLA in healthy donors. The primer mix had 60 Vbeta and 13 Jbeta primers. Some clones are missing from TCRdb's copy, which holds only in-frame ones; the method was immunoSEQ multiplex PCR. The data hold some 63,000 clones, with about four fifths observed a single time. What was sequenced was PBMCs. The sequence derives from a woman in her thirties or forties in good health and CMV-seronegative.

In DNA, the CDR3 is TGTGCCAGCAGTGGTGGTGGAGTGGCAGGGGCCAACGTCCTGACTTTC. This gives the protein CASSGGGVAGANVLTF. V gene TRBV6-1 combines with J gene TRBJ2-6; D gene uncertain. The V gene lost 4 bases and the J gene lost 4 bases, with 14 bases spanning the gap. This CDR3 has 16 residues. Germline V gives CDR1 MNHNS, CDR2 SASEGT.